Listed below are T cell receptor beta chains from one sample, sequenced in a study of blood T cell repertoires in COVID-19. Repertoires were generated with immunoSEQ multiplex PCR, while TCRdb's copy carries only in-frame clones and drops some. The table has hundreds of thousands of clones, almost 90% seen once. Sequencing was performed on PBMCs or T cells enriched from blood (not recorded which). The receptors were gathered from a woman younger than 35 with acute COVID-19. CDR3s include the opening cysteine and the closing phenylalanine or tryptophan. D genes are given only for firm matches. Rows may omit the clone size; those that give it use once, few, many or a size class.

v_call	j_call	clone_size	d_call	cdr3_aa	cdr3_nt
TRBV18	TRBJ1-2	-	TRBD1	CASSEGTGRNYGYTF	TGTGCCAGCTCAGAAGGGACAGGGCGTAACTATGGCTACACCTTC
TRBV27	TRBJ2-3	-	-	CASTVYGTDTQYF	TGTGCCAGCACCGTATATGGCACAGATACGCAGTATTTT
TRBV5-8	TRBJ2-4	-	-	CASTRSVAKNIQYF	TGTGCCAGCACCCGCAGCGTAGCCAAAAACATTCAGTACTTC
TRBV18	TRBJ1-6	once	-	CASSPPGQGGNSPLHF	TGTGCCAGCTCACCACCGGGGCAGGGTGGTAATTCACCCCTCCACTTT
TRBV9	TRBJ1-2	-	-	CASSATHLTRPYGYTF	TGTGCCAGCAGCGCCACCCACTTGACGCGGCCCTATGGCTACACCTTC
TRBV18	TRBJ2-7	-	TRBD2	CASSPLGLAGVGEQYF	TGTGCCAGCTCACCTCTCGGACTAGCGGGAGTAGGCGAGCAGTACTTC
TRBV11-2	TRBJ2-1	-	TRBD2	CASSQGLALNNEQFF	TGTGCCAGCAGCCAGGGACTAGCGTTAAACAATGAGCAGTTCTTC
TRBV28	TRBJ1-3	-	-	CATGTLGNTIYF	TGTGCCACCGGGACTCTCGGAAACACCATATATTTT
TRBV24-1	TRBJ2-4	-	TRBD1	CATSDTGQKNIQYF	TGTGCCACCAGTGATACGGGACAGAAAAACATTCAGTACTTC
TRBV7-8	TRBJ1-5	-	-	CASAHGGGTGQPQHF	TGTGCCAGCGCTCACGGGGGGGGAACGGGTCAGCCCCAGCATTTT
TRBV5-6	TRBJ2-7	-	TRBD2	CASSPREGSYEQYF	TGTGCCAGCAGCCCGCGGGAGGGGTCCTACGAGCAGTACTTC
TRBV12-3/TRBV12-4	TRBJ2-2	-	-	CASSLRVGELFF	TGTGCCAGCAGTTTAAGAGTCGGGGAGCTGTTTTTT